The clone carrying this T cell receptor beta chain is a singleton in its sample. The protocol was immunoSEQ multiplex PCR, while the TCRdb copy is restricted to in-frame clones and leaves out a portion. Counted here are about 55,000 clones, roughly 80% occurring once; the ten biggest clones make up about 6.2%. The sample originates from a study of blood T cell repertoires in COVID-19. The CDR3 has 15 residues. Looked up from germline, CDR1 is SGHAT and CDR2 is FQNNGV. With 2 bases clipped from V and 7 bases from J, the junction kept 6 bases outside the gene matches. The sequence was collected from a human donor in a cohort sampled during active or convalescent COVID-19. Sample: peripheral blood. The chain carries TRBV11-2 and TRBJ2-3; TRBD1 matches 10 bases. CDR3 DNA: TGTGCCAGCAGCTTAACCGGGACAGGGGACCATACGCAGTATTTT. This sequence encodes CASSLTGTGDHTQYF.